Detailed here is one TCR beta chain. This sample is drawn from a study of blood T cell repertoires in COVID-19. The overall study: T cells, B-cell-depleted T cells, or PBMCs supplied cDNA or gDNA.

Libraries were prepared by immunoSEQ multiplex PCR; TCRdb keeps only in-frame clonotypes and omits some of them. The sample lists around 88,000 clones; more than 85% were seen once. CDR1 is MGHRA, CDR2 YSYEKL, per germline. V was clipped by 3 bases and J by 1 base, with 18 bases between them. The CDR3 sequence is 17 residues long. The receptor comes from a man in his sixties with acute or convalescent COVID-19. Sequencing was done on a sample of peripheral blood. The chain is built from TRBV4-1 and TRBJ1-2; D perhaps matches TRBD1 (5 bases). The CDR3 DNA follows: TGCGCCAGCAGCCACCCTACAGACCGGAGGGGTAACTATGGCTACACCTTC. Translated, it gives CASSHPTDRRGNYGYTF.